Below, one T cell receptor beta chain is given with its context. What it binds is not known. The data were obtained in a study of post-analysis software for immune sequencing data. General study findings and limits: TRBV segments more frequent in patients than in controls numbered several and included TRBV5-6, TRBV5-1 and TRBV20-1. When compared against controls, multiple sclerosis patients showed significantly lower normalized Chao1 diversity.

Unique molecular identifiers were present in the TCR beta cDNA libraries. TCRdb fed the PCR reads into MiXCR, producing one record per CDR3 protein. The sample includes approximately 570,000 distinct CDR3 sequences, around 47% of them seen just once. The germline gives CDR1 MNHNY, CDR2 SVGAGI (reference sequence). The CDR3 totals 15 residues. V was clipped by 2 bases and J by 4 bases, with 12 bases between them. What was sequenced was blood. The TCR sequence derives from a girl between 10 and 17 years old with multiple sclerosis. J is TRBJ1-5 and V is TRBV6-6, with D tentatively TRBD1 (6 bases). This chain's CDR3 is CASSYPIQGNQPQHF. The CDR3 DNA is TGTGCCAGCAGTTACCCTATACAGGGAAATCAGCCCCAGCATTTT.